Below are 7 T cell receptor beta chains sequenced from a single sample in a study of blood T cells in healthy people across ages. Then a second PCR, running roughly 7 to 11 cycles, was carried out with a sample-barcoded 5' primer and a J-beta primer mix. TCRdb re-called the 5' RACE reads through MiXCR, storing one row per CDR3 protein. The table has approximately 1,000,000 distinct CDR3 sequences, 40% to 45% seen once. The sample was blood. Source of these receptors: a woman between 55 and 75 years old in good health.

The chain joins TRBV29-1 to TRBJ2-1; D perhaps matches TRBD2 (6 bases). Deletions cut 7 bases from V and 0 bases from J, with 13 bases between. CDR3 length: 14 residues. Germline assignment: CDR1 SQVTM and CDR2 ANQGSEA. The CDR3 DNA reads as TGCAGCGGGGGAGGAGTCGTCTCCTACAATGAGCAGTTCTTC. This translates into CSGGGVVSYNEQFF.

The V and J genes are TRBV12-3 or TRBV12-4 and TRBJ1-2, with a tentative D call TRBD1 (5 bases). The CDR3 is made up of 13 amino acids. The V end lost 3 bases, the J end lost 8 bases, and 13 bases lay between the germline ends. CDR3 bases: TGTGCCAGCAGTTTGCAGGGAGGCGGAGGCTACACCTTC. Protein sequence: CASSLQGGGGYTF.

The genes are TRBV28 and TRBJ2-3, with D maybe TRBD1 (6 bases). The CDR3 length is 15 residues. Germline V lookup: CDR1 MDHEN, CDR2 SYDVKM. V gave up 9 bases and J gave up 4 bases, with 20 bases separating them. The DNA of the CDR3 is TGTGCCAGTAGCCTCGGGACAAGGGGCGCAGATACGCAGTATTTT. Translated, it gives CASSLGTRGADTQYF.

This chain uses TRBV27 with TRBJ2-7; D gene unclear. Per germline, CDR1 MNHEY and CDR2 SMNVEV (reference sequence). Trimming stripped 5 bases from V and 2 bases from J, with 13 bases between. The CDR3 spans 14 residues. CDR3 DNA sequence: TGTGCCAGCAGTGCCCGTCTGGGCGCCTACGAGCAGTACTTC. Its translation: CASSARLGAYEQYF.

J is TRBJ2-2 and V is TRBV5-1; D remains ambiguous. Between the trimmed V and J ends, which lost 1 base and 1 base, there was a span of 8 bases. This CDR3 is built from 15 residues. CDR1 is SGHRS, CDR2 YFSETQ, per germline. Written as DNA, the CDR3 is TGCGCCAGCAGCTTGTATCAAGGGAACACCGGGGAGCTGTTTTTT. Its protein product is CASSLYQGNTGELFF.

This clonotype was detected many times. V gene TRBV4-1 combines with J gene TRBJ1-4, with unresolved D. Germline CDR1 and CDR2: MGHRA and YSYEKL. This CDR3 contains 16 residues. The ends were cut back, 6 bases at V and 0 bases at J, with 14 bases in the middle. The CDR3 coding sequence is TGCGCCAGCAGGGGAATGGCAGGTGCAACTAATGAAAAACTGTTTTTT. This codes for CASRGMAGATNEKLFF.

This sequence joins TRBV3-1 and TRBJ2-4; D might be TRBD2 (6 bases). Judging by the DNA end, TRBJ2-7 fits better; the J call may be wrong. This CDR3 contains 12 residues. Germline CDR1 LGHDT, CDR2 YNNKEL (reference sequence). CDR3 residues: CASSILAGEQYF. DNA of the CDR3: TGTGCCAGCAGCATACTAGCTGGCGAGCAGTACTTC.